Listed below are T cell receptor beta chains from one sample, sequenced in a study of post-analysis software for immune sequencing data. TCRdb re-analysed the PCR reads in MiXCR, keeping a single row per CDR3 protein. The table has hundreds of thousands of distinct CDR3 sequences, roughly 50% seen once. Sequenced: blood. These receptors were taken from a girl aged 10 to 17 with multiple sclerosis. Both conserved end residues are part of each CDR3. Each record gives: V gene, D gene, J gene, clone size, CDR3 protein, CDR3 DNA. D genes are given only for firm matches. Size values are once, few and many counts, or a class for expanded clones, and some rows have none.

V gene: TRBV10-3
D gene: TRBD1
J gene: TRBJ1-3
clone size: NA
CDR3 protein: CAIRRTGGGNTIYF
CDR3 DNA: TGTGCCATCAGGAGGACAGGAGGTGGAAACACCATATATTTT

V gene: TRBV29-1
D gene: NA
J gene: TRBJ2-7
clone size: many
CDR3 protein: CSVELGRGYEQYF
CDR3 DNA: TGCAGCGTTGAACTCGGCAGGGGCTACGAGCAGTACTTC

V gene: TRBV18
D gene: TRBD1
J gene: TRBJ2-1
clone size: NA
CDR3 protein: CASSRDRVYDEQFF
CDR3 DNA: TGTGCCAGTTCCCGGGACAGGGTTTACGATGAGCAGTTCTTC

V gene: TRBV4-2
D gene: TRBD2
J gene: TRBJ2-1
clone size: NA
CDR3 protein: CASSQEGTSGRRAYNEQFF
CDR3 DNA: TGTGCCAGCAGCCAAGAAGGCACTAGCGGGAGGAGGGCCTACAATGAGCAGTTCTTC

V gene: TRBV4-1
D gene: NA
J gene: TRBJ2-7
clone size: NA
CDR3 protein: CASSQKQTYEQYF
CDR3 DNA: TGCGCCAGCAGCCAAAAACAGACCTACGAGCAGTACTTC

V gene: TRBV3-1
D gene: TRBD1
J gene: TRBJ1-5
clone size: NA
CDR3 protein: CASSLHRGQNQPQHF
CDR3 DNA: TGTGCCAGCAGCCTCCACAGGGGGCAAAATCAGCCCCAGCATTTT

V gene: TRBV20-1
D gene: NA
J gene: TRBJ1-4
clone size: NA
CDR3 protein: CSASRTPATNEKLFF
CDR3 DNA: TGCAGTGCTAGCAGGACGCCCGCAACTAATGAAAAACTGTTTTTT

V gene: TRBV29-1
D gene: TRBD1
J gene: TRBJ2-3
clone size: few
CDR3 protein: CSVAETGVGTDTQYF
CDR3 DNA: TGCAGCGTCGCGGAGACAGGGGTCGGCACAGATACGCAGTATTTT

V gene: TRBV5-1
D gene: NA
J gene: TRBJ2-7
clone size: NA
CDR3 protein: CASSSGLGLASYEQYF
CDR3 DNA: TGCGCCAGCAGCTCAGGCCTGGGCCTAGCGTCCTACGAGCAGTACTTC

V gene: TRBV29-1
D gene: TRBD1
J gene: TRBJ1-1
clone size: NA
CDR3 protein: CSVDGDRSMNTEAFF
CDR3 DNA: TGCAGCGTTGACGGGGACAGGTCGATGAACACTGAAGCTTTCTTT

V gene: TRBV6-5
D gene: TRBD1
J gene: TRBJ2-1
clone size: few
CDR3 protein: CASAWGTGARNEQFF
CDR3 DNA: TGTGCCAGCGCCTGGGGGACAGGGGCCCGCAATGAGCAGTTCTTC

V gene: TRBV5-1
D gene: TRBD2
J gene: TRBJ2-1
clone size: NA
CDR3 protein: CASSEELAGGRGEQFF
CDR3 DNA: TGCGCCAGCAGCGAGGAACTAGCGGGGGGACGGGGTGAGCAGTTCTTC

V gene: TRBV5-1
D gene: NA
J gene: TRBJ1-2
clone size: NA
CDR3 protein: CASSLDAGSYGYTF
CDR3 DNA: TGCGCCAGCAGCTTGGACGCAGGTTCCTATGGCTACACCTTC

V gene: TRBV5-1
D gene: NA
J gene: TRBJ1-2
clone size: NA
CDR3 protein: CASSLASPGGYGYAF
CDR3 DNA: TGCGCCAGCAGCTTGGCCTCCCCAGGCGGCTATGGCTACGCCTTC

V gene: TRBV5-1
D gene: TRBD2
J gene: TRBJ2-5
clone size: NA
CDR3 protein: CASSTSGLAGGGGFVETQYF
CDR3 DNA: TGCGCCAGCAGCACCTCGGGACTAGCGGGAGGCGGTGGTTTCGTGGAGACCCAGTACTTC

V gene: TRBV29-1
D gene: NA
J gene: TRBJ2-7
clone size: many
CDR3 protein: CSVVRESYEQYF
CDR3 DNA: TGCAGCGTTGTCCGGGAGTCCTACGAGCAGTACTTC

V gene: TRBV3-1
D gene: NA
J gene: TRBJ2-1
clone size: NA
CDR3 protein: CASSQAPKQNEQFF
CDR3 DNA: TGTGCCAGCAGCCAAGCCCCGAAACAGAATGAGCAGTTCTTC

V gene: TRBV12-3/TRBV12-4
D gene: NA
J gene: TRBJ2-7
clone size: NA
CDR3 protein: CASVISGNTREQYF
CDR3 DNA: TGTGCCAGCGTGATCTCGGGTAACACTCGCGAGCAGTACTTC

V gene: TRBV6-6
D gene: NA
J gene: TRBJ2-4
clone size: NA
CDR3 protein: CASSYLQVTPQYF
CDR3 DNA: TGTGCCAGCAGTTACCTTCAGGTAACACCTCAGTACTTC